This T cell receptor beta chain was documented in a study of blood T cell repertoires in COVID-19. Study summary: The samples span acute and convalescent COVID-19 from the United States, Italy and Spain. Nucleic acid was either cDNA or gDNA, and it came from T cells, B-cell-depleted T cells, or PBMCs.

Repertoires were generated with immunoSEQ multiplex PCR, while TCRdb's copy carries only in-frame clones and drops some. The repertoire consists of roughly 100,000 clones, with 85% to 90% occurring once and the leading ten covering about 3.9%. Germline CDR1 LGHNA, CDR2 YNFKEQ. The CDR3 length is 14 residues. V was clipped by 4 bases and J by 4 bases, with 13 bases between them. The rearrangement uses TRBV4-2 and TRBJ2-5, with a possible D match to TRBD1 (7 bases). Specimen: peripheral blood. This receptor was obtained from a man aged 50 to 60 with acute or convalescent COVID-19. The CDR3 spells CASSRNRGGETQYF. In DNA form, the CDR3 reads TGTGCCAGCAGCCGGAACAGGGGAGGAGAGACCCAGTACTTC.